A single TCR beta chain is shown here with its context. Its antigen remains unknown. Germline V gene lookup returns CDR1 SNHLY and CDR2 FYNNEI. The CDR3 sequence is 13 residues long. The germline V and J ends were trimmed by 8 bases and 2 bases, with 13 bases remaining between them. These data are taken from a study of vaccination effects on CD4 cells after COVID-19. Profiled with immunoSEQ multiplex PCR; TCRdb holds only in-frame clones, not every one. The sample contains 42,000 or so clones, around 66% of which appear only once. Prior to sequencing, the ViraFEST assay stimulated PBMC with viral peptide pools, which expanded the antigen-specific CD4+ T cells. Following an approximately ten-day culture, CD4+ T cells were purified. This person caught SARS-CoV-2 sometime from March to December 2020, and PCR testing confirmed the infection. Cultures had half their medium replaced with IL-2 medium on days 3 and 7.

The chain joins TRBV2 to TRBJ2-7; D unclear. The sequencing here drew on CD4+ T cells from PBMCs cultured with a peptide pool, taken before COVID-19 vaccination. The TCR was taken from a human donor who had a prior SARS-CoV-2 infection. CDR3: CASGEDLAYEQYF. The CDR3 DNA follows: TGTGCCAGCGGAGAGGATCTGGCCTACGAGCAGTACTTC.